This T cell receptor (beta chain) came from a study of response to subunit inactivated influenza vaccine. The V and J ends lost 7 bases and 1 base, in that order; junction bases with no gene match: 10. The CDR3 contains 15 residues. Germline V gene lookup returns CDR1 SGHRS and CDR2 YFSETQ. TCRdb reprocessed the RT-PCR reads with MiXCR, giving one entry per CDR3 protein. The table records 500,000 to 550,000 distinct CDR3 sequences, around 21% of them present only once. This clonotype was detected ten times or more. This same sample was also part of a study on T cells expressing NK-cell markers. That source notes: TCR beta cDNA was made by 5'RACE template switching with UMIs. In sorted CD3+CD56+NKG2C+, CD3+CD56+NKG2C- and CD3+CD56-NKG2C+ T cells, TCR beta repertoires were obtained. The sequencing cohort of eight donors included seven HCMV-seropositive individuals and one seronegative individual. Restriction of sorting to alpha-beta TCR T cells was accomplished in several experiments using an anti-gamma-delta TCR antibody. There were a few donors in whom these clonotypes also led the CD3+CD56-NKG2C+ fraction.

The rearrangement links TRBV5-1 to TRBJ1-1, with 7 nucleotides matching TRBD1. The receptor was isolated from a man aged 50-60 years who received an inactivated influenza vaccine. Material: CD4+ T cells sorted from PBMCs, obtained roughly 13 days after vaccination. CDR3 residues: CASRARQGENTEAFF. The CDR3 nucleotides are TGCGCCAGCCGAGCAAGACAGGGCGAGAACACTGAAGCTTTCTTT.